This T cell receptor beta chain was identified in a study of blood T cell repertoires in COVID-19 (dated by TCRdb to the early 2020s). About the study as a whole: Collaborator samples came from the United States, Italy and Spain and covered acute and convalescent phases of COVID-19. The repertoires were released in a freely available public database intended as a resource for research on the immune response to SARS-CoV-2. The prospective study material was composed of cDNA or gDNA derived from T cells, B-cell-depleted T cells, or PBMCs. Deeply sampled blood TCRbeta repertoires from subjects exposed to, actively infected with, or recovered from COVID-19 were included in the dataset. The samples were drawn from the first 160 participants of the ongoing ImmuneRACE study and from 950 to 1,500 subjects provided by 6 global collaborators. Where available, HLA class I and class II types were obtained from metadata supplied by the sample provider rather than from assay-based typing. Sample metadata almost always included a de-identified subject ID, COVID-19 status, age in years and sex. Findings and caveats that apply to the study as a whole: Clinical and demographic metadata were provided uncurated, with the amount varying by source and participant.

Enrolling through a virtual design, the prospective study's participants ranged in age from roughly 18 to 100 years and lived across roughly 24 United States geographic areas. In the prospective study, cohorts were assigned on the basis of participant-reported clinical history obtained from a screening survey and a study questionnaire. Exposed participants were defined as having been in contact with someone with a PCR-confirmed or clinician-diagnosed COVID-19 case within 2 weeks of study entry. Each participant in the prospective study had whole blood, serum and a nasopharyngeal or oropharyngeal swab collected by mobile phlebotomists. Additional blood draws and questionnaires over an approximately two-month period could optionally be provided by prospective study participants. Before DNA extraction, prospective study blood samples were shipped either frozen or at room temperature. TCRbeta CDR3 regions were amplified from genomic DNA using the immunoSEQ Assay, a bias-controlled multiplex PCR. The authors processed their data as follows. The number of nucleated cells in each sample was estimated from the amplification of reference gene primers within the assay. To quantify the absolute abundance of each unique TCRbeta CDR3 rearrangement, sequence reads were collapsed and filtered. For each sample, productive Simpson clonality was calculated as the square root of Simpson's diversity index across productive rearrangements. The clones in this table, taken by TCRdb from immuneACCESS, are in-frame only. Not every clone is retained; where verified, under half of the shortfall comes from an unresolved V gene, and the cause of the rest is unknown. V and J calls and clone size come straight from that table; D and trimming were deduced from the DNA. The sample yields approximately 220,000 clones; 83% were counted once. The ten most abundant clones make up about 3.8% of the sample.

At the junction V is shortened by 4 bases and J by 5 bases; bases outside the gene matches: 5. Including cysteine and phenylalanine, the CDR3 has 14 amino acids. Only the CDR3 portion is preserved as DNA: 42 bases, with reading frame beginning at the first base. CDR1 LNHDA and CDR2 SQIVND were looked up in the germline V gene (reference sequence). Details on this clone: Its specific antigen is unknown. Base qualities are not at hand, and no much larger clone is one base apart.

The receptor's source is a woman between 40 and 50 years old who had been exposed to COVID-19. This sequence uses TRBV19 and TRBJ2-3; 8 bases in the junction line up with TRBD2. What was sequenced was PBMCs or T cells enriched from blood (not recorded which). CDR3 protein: CASSSGTSQDTQYF. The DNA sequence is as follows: TGTGCCAGTAGTAGCGGGACTAGTCAAGATACGCAGTATTTT.